This T cell receptor beta chain originates from a study of OX40 agonist ivuxolimab in advanced cancers. The CDR3 covers 15 residues. The germline gives CDR1 SGHAT, CDR2 FQNNGV. Trimming took off 5 bases at V and 0 bases at J, with 8 bases between the two ends. The data were produced by immunoSEQ multiplex PCR, yet TCRdb's version contains in-frame clones alone and is incomplete. The sample lists tens of thousands of clones, about 80% seen once, with 3.5% to 5.5% in the top ten. The material sequenced was CD4+ or CD8+ T cells sorted from blood, taken in a trial of the OX40 agonist ivuxolimab. This TCR derives from an adult with an advanced solid tumor such as melanoma, head and neck, liver or kidney cancer. The chain links TRBV11-2 to TRBJ1-6, with D uncertain. CDR3 in amino acids: CASSTRSSYNSPLHF. CDR3 coding DNA: TGTGCCAGCAGCACCCGGAGCTCCTATAATTCACCCCTCCACTTT.